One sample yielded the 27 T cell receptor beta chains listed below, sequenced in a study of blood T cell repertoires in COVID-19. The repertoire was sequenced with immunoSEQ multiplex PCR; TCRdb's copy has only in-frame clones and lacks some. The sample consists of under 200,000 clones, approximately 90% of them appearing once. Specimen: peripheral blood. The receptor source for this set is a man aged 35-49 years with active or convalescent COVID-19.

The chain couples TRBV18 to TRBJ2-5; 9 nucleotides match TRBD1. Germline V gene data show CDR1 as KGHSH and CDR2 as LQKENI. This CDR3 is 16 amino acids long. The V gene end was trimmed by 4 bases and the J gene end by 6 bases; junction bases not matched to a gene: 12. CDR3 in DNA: TGTGCCAGCTCACAACTGGGACAGGGACCCTCTCAGACCCAGTACTTC. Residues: CASSQLGQGPSQTQYF.

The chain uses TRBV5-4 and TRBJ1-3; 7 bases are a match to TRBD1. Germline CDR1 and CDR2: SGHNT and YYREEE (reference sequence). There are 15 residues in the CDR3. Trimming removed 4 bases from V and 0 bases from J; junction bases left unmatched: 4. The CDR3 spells CASSPYRGSGNTIYF. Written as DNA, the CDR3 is TGTGCCAGCAGCCCGTACAGGGGCTCTGGAAACACCATATATTTT. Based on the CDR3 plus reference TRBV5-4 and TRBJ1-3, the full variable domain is ETGVTQSPTHLIKTRGQQVTLRCSSQSGHNTVSWYQQALGQGPQFIFQYYREEENGRGNFPPRFSGLQFPNYSSELNVNALELDDSALYLCASSPYRGSGNTIYFGEGSWLTVV.

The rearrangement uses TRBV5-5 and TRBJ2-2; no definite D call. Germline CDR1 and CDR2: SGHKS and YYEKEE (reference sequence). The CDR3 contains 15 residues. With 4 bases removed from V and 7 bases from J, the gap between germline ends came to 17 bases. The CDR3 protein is CASSLLVSSGGELFF. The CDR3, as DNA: TGTGCCAGCAGCCTACTCGTCTCATCCGGCGGGGAGCTGTTTTTT.

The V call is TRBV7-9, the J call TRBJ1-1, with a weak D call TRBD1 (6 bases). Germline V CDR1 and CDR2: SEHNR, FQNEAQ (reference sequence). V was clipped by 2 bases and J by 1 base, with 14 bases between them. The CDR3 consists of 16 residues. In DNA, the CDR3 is TGTGCCAGCAGCTTAATAGTTGGACAGCCGAACACTGAAGCTTTCTTT. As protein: CASSLIVGQPNTEAFF.

The CDR3 reads CASSPPGTGEGYTF. The CDR3 DNA reads as TGCGCCAGCAGCCCTCCCGGGACAGGGGAGGGCTACACCTTC. This chain uses TRBV5-1 with TRBJ1-2, with 10 bases identical to TRBD1. Germline CDR1 SGHRS, CDR2 YFSETQ. The ends lost 4 bases at V and 8 bases at J; junction bases unmatched: 8. CDR3 length: 14 amino acids.

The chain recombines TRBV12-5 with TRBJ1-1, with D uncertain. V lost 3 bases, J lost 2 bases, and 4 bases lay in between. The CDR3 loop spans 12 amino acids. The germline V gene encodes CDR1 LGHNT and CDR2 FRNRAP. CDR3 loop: CASGFLNTEAFF. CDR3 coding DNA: TGTGCTAGTGGTTTTTTAAACACTGAAGCTTTCTTT.

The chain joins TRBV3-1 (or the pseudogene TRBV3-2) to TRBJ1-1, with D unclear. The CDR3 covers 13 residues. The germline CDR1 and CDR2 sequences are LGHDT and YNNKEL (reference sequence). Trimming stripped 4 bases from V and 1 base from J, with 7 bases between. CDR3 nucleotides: TGTGCCAGCAGCCTAAAGAGGAACACTGAAGCTTTCTTT. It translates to CASSLKRNTEAFF.

This CDR3 reads CASSRDRAYEQYF. As DNA, the CDR3 is TGTGCCAGCAGTCGGGACAGGGCTTACGAGCAGTACTTC. The gene calls are TRBV2 and TRBJ2-7; 9 nucleotides match TRBD1. Per the germline V gene, CDR1 is SNHLY and CDR2 is FYNNEI. This CDR3 has 13 amino acids. Trimming cost V 5 bases and J 4 bases; bases outside gene matches: 3.

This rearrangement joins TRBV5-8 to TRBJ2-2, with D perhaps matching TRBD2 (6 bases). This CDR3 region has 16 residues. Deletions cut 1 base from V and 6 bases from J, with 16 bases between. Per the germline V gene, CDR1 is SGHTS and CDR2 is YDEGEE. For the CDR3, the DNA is TGTGCCAGCAGCTTGAGATTTGGACTATCGGCCGGGGAGCTGTTTTTT. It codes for CASSLRFGLSAGELFF.

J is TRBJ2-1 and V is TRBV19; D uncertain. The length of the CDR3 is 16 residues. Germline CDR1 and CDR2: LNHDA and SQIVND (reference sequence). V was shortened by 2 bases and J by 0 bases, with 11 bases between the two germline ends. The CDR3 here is CASSIQTVSSYNEQFF. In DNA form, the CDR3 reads TGTGCCAGTAGTATACAAACGGTGAGCTCCTACAATGAGCAGTTCTTC.

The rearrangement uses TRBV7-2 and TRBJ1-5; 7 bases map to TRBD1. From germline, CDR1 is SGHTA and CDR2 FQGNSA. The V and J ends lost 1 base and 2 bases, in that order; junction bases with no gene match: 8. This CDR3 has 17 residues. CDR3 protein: CASSLGETGLGNQPQHF. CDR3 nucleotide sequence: TGTGCCAGCAGCTTAGGGGAGACAGGGCTGGGCAATCAGCCCCAGCATTTT.

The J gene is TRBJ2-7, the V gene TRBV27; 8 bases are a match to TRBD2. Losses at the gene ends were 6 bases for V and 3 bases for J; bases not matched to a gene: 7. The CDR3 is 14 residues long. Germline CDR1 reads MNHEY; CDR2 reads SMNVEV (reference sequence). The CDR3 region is CASRDSGTHYEQYF. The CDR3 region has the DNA TGTGCCAGCAGAGATAGCGGGACCCACTACGAGCAGTACTTC.

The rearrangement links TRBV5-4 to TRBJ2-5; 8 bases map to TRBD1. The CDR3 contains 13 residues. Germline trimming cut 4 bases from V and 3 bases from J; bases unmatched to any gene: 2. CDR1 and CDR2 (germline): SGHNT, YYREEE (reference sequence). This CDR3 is CASSLGQEETQYF. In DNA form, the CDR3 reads TGTGCCAGCAGCCTGGGACAGGAAGAGACCCAGTACTTC.

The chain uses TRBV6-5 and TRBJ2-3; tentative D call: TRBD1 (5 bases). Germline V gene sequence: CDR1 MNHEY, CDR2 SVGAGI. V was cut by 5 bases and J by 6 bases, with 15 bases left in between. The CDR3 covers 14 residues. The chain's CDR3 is CASSLRVAEDTQYF. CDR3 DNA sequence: TGTGCCAGCAGTCTCAGGGTAGCAGAGGATACGCAGTATTTT.

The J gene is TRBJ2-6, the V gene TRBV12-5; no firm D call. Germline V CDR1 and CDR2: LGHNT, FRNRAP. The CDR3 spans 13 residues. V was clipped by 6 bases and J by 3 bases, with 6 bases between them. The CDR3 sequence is CASGRNGANVLTF. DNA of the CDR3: TGTGCTAGTGGGCGGAATGGGGCCAACGTCCTGACTTTC.

The CDR3 is CASSKVEAGKNSNQPQHF. The CDR3 coding sequence is TGTGCCAGCAGCAAAGTTGAAGCAGGAAAAAATAGCAATCAGCCCCAGCATTTT. V and J are TRBV21-1 and TRBJ1-5; TRBD1 reflects the table's D call only, with no check against the DNA. TRBV21-1 is reported as a pseudogene. The CDR3 runs 18 residues.

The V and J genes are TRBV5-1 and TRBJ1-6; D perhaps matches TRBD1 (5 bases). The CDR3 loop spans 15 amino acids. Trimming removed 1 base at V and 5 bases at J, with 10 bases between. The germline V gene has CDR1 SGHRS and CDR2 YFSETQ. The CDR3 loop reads CASSLIEGDNSPLHF. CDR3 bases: TGCGCCAGCAGCTTGATTGAAGGGGATAATTCACCCCTCCACTTT.

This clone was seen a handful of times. The CDR3 DNA reads as TGTGCCAGCAGTTATCAGGGGATGAACACTGAAGCTTTCTTT. The encoded protein is CASSYQGMNTEAFF. This sequence joins TRBV6-5 and TRBJ1-1, with D possibly TRBD1 on 6 matching bases. V gave up 3 bases and J gave up 0 bases, with 8 bases separating them. The germline CDR1 and CDR2 sequences are MNHEY and SVGAGI. The CDR3 consists of 14 residues.

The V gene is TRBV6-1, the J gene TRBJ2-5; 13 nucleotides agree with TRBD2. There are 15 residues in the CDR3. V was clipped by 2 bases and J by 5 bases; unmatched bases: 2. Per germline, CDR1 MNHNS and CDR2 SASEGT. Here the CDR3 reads CASSEPGLAGETQYF. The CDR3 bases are TGTGCCAGCAGTGAACCGGGACTAGCGGGGGAGACCCAGTACTTC.

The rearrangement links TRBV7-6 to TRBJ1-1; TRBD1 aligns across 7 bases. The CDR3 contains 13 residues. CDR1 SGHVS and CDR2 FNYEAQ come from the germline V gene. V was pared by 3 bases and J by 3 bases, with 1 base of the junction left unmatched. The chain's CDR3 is CASSFDRDTEAFF. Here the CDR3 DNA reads TGTGCCAGCAGCTTTGACAGGGACACTGAAGCTTTCTTT.

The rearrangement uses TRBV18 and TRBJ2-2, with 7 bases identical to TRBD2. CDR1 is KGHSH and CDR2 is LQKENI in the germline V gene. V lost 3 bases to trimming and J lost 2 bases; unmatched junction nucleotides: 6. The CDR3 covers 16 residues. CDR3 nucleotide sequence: TGTGCCAGCTCACCCTTCGGGACTAAAAACACCGGGGAGCTGTTTTTT. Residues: CASSPFGTKNTGELFF.

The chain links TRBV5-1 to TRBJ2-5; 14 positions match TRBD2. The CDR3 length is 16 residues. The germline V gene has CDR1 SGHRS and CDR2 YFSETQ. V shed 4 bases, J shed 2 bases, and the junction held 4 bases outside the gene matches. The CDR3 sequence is CASSVGTSGGQETQYF. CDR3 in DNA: TGCGCCAGCAGCGTCGGGACTAGCGGGGGACAAGAGACCCAGTACTTC.

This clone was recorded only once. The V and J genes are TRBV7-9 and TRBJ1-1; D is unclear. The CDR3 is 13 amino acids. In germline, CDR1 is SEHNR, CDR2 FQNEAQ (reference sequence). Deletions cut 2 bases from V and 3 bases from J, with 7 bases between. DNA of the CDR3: TGTGCCAGCAGCTTACAGTTACACACTGAAGCTTTCTTT. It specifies CASSLQLHTEAFF.

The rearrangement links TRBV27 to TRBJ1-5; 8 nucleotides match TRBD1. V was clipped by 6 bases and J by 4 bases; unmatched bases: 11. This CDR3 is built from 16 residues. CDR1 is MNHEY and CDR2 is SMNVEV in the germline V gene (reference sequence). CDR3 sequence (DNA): TGTGCCAGCAGGTCCGGGACAGGTAATTTTAATCAGCCCCAGCATTTT. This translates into CASRSGTGNFNQPQHF.

CDR3 residues: CATSHSGGYNEQFF. CDR3 coding DNA: TGTGCCACCAGCCATAGCGGGGGGTACAATGAGCAGTTCTTC. The V and J genes are TRBV15 and TRBJ2-1; 10 bases align to TRBD2. Germline assignment: CDR1 LNHNV and CDR2 YYDKDF (reference sequence). The CDR3 spans 14 residues. The V gene end was trimmed by 5 bases and the J gene end by 4 bases; junction bases not matched to a gene: 2.

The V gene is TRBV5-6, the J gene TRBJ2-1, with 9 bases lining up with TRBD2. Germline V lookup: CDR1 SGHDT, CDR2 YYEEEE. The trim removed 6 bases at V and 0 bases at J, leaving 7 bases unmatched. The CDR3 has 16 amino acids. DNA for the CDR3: TGTGCCAGCACCCTAGCGGGACGGAGCTCCTACAATGAGCAGTTCTTC. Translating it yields CASTLAGRSSYNEQFF.

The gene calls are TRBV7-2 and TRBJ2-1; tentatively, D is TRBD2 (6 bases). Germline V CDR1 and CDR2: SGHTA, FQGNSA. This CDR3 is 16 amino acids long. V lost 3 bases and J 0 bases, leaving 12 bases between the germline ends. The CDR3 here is CASSFGGPSSYNEQFF. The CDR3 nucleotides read TGTGCCAGCAGCTTCGGGGGACCTAGCTCCTACAATGAGCAGTTCTTC.